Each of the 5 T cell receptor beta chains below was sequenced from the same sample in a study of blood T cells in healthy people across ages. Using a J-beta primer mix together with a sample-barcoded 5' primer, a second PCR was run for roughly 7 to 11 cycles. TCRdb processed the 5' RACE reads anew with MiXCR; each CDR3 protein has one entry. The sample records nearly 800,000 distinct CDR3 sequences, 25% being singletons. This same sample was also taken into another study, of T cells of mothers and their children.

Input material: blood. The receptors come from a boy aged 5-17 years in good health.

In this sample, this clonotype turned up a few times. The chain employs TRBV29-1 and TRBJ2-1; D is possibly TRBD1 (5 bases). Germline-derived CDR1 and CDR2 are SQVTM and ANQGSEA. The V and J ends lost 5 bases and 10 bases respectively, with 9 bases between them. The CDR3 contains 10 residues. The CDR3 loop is CSVPGYEQFF. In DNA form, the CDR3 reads TGCAGCGTTCCAGGGTACGAGCAGTTCTTC.

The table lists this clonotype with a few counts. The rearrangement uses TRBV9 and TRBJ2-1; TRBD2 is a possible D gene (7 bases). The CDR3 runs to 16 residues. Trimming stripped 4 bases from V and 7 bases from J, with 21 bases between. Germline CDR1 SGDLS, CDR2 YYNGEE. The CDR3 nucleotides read TGTGCCAGCAGCCCCCGTGGGGCGGGGGCTGGGAATGAGCAGTTCTTC. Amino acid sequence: CASSPRGAGAGNEQFF.

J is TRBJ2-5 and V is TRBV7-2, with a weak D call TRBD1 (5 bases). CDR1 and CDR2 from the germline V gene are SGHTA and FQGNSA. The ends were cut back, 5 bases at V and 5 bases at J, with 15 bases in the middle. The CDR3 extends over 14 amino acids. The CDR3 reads CASSRFGAGETQYF. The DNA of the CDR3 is TGTGCCAGCAGCCGCTTTGGGGCCGGTGAGACCCAGTACTTC.

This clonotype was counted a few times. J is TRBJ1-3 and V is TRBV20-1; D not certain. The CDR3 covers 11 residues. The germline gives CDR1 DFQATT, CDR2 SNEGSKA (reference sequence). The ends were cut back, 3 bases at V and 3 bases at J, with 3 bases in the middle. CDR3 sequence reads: CSARSGNTIYF. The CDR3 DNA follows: TGCAGTGCTAGGAGTGGAAACACCATATATTTT.

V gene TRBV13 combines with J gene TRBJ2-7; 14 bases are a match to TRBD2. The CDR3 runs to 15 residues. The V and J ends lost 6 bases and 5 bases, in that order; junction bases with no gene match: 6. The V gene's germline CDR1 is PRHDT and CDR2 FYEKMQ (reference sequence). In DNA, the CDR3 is TGTGCCAGCAGTTTCAGGGGACTAGCGGGGGACGAGCAGTACTTC. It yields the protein CASSFRGLAGDEQYF.